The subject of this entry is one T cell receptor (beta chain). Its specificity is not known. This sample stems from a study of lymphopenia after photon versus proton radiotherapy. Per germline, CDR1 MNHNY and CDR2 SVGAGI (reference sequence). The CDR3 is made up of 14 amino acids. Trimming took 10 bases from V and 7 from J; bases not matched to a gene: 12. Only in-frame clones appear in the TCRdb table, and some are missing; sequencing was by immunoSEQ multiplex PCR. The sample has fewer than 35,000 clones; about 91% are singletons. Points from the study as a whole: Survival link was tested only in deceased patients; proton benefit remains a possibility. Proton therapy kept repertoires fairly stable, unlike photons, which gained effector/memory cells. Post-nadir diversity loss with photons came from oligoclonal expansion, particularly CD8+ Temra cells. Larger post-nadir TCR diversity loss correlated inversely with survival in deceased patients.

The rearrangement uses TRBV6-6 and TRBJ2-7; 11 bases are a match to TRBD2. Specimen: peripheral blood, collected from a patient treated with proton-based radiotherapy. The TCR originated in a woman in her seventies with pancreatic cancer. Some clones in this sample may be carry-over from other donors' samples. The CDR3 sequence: CATLIAGGVKEQYF. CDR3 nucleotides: TGTGCCACCCTAATAGCGGGAGGGGTGAAAGAGCAGTACTTC.